A selection of T cell receptor beta chains follows, all from one sample in a study of graft-versus-host responses after intestinal transplantation. These receptors' antigens are unknown. The table came from immunoSEQ multiplex PCR; TCRdb's copy has only in-frame clones and leaves some out. The sample lists more than 65,000 clones, 90% seen once, with about 1.3% in the top ten. This sample comprised unstimulated CD8+ T cells sorted from spleen or lymph node cells, obtained before intestinal transplant. Every receptor here comes from a human donor who received an intestinal transplant. Both conserved end residues are part of each CDR3. D genes are given only for firm matches. Only part of the rows carry a size: once, few, many, or a class if the clone is expanded.

clone_size j_call v_call d_call cdr3_aa cdr3_nt
. TRBJ1-3 TRBV7-6 . CASSLIVQGPGNTIYF TGTGCCAGCAGCTTAATCGTTCAGGGGCCGGGAAACACCATATATTTT
. TRBJ2-2 TRBV5-6 . CASSFYRDYTGELFF TGTGCCAGCAGCTTCTATAGGGACTACACCGGGGAGCTGTTTTTT
once TRBJ2-3 TRBV7-2 . CASSPRLAMSDTQYF TGTGCCAGCAGCCCCCGGCTAGCGATGTCAGATACGCAGTATTTT
. TRBJ2-7 TRBV6-5 TRBD1 CASRLGQGANYEQYF TGTGCCAGCAGGTTGGGACAGGGGGCGAACTACGAGCAGTACTTC
. TRBJ1-6 TRBV9 . CASSVGESYNSPLHF TGTGCCAGCAGCGTCGGGGAATCCTATAATTCACCCCTCCACTTT
. TRBJ1-1 TRBV9 . CASSAGGGTEAFF TGTGCCAGCAGCGCCGGCGGGGGCACTGAAGCTTTCTTT
. TRBJ1-3 TRBV25-1 . CASSELPGASGNTIYF TGTGCCAGCAGTGAATTGCCAGGCGCCTCTGGAAACACCATATATTTT
. TRBJ2-5 TRBV7-8 TRBD2 CASSVGLAGTNGGSQYF TGTGCCAGCAGCGTGGGACTAGCGGGAACTAATGGGGGATCCCAGTACTTC
. TRBJ1-1 TRBV9 TRBD1 CASGQGGEAFF TGTGCCAGCGGACAGGGAGGGGAAGCTTTCTTT
. TRBJ2-1 TRBV13 . CASSPTDSNDNEQFF TGTGCCAGCAGCCCCACGGACAGCAACGACAATGAGCAGTTCTTC
. TRBJ2-2 TRBV15 . CATSRDPHRWTGELFF TGTGCCACCAGCAGAGACCCCCACAGGTGGACCGGGGAGCTGTTTTTT
. TRBJ2-1 TRBV7-3 . CASSLGGAEDEQFF TGTGCCAGCAGCTTAGGGGGGGCCGAGGATGAGCAGTTCTTC
. TRBJ1-5 TRBV10-1 . CASSEALGQPQHF TGCGCCAGCAGTGAGGCTCTAGGTCAGCCCCAGCATTTT
. TRBJ1-1 TRBV7-9 TRBD1 CASSLVRTGGETEAFF TGTGCCAGCAGCTTAGTCCGGACAGGGGGAGAGACTGAAGCTTTCTTT
. TRBJ2-3 TRBV9 . CASSAPPGPSADTQYF TGTGCCAGCAGCGCCCCCCCAGGGCCCTCCGCAGATACGCAGTATTTT
once TRBJ1-1 TRBV19 . CASTTGGTEAFF TGTGCCAGTACGACGGGGGGCACTGAAGCTTTCTTT
. TRBJ1-1 TRBV7-9 . CASIEVGREAFF TGTGCCAGCATCGAAGTAGGGAGAGAAGCTTTCTTT
. TRBJ1-6 TRBV6-5 . CASSYGTRSPLHF TGTGCCAGCAGTTACGGAACCAGGTCACCCCTCCACTTT
. TRBJ2-5 TRBV25-1 . CASSDGGWSEQETQYF TGTGCCAGCAGTGATGGGGGGTGGTCCGAGCAAGAGACCCAGTACTTC
. TRBJ1-1 TRBV18 . CASSQASSGSNTEAFF TGTGCCAGCTCCCAAGCTTCCTCAGGGTCGAACACTGAAGCTTTCTTT
once TRBJ1-1 TRBV7-9 . CASSLGGGGSAFF TGTGCCAGCAGCTTAGGAGGGGGGGGATCCGCTTTCTTT
. TRBJ1-2 TRBV4-1 . CASSQDPEGDYGYTF TGCGCCAGCAGCCAAGATCCAGAAGGGGACTATGGCTACACCTTC
. TRBJ1-1 TRBV12-5 TRBD1 CASGLDGDSRDLNTEAFF TGTGCTAGTGGTTTGGACGGGGACAGTAGGGACCTGAACACTGAAGCTTTCTTT
. TRBJ1-4 TRBV7-3 TRBD1 CASSLDRGLGGVFF TGTGCCAGCAGCCTAGACAGGGGCCTTGGCGGGGTGTTTTTT
once TRBJ1-5 TRBV5-1 . CASSLVHQGAWQPQHF TGCGCCAGCAGCTTGGTTCATCAGGGCGCCTGGCAGCCCCAGCATTTT
. TRBJ2-1 TRBV27 TRBD2 CASSPTGGPNEQFF TGTGCCAGCAGCCCCACGGGGGGGCCGAATGAGCAGTTCTTC
. TRBJ2-5 TRBV7-7 TRBD1 CASSLARGTGATQETQYF TGTGCTAGCAGCTTAGCCCGAGGGACAGGGGCGACTCAAGAGACCCAGTACTTC
. TRBJ2-3 TRBV4-2 . CASSQEERKSTDTQYF TGTGCCAGCAGCCAAGAGGAGCGGAAAAGCACAGATACGCAGTATTTT
once TRBJ1-3 TRBV19 . CASSIGGSSGNTIYF TGTGCCAGTAGTATCGGGGGGTCCTCTGGAAACACCATATATTTT
. TRBJ1-1 TRBV29-1 . CSVDAGGALGTEAFF TGCAGCGTTGACGCGGGGGGCGCCCTGGGCACTGAAGCTTTCTTT
. TRBJ2-3 TRBV9 TRBD2 CASSGGSSTDTQYF TGTGCCAGCTCGGGGGGGTCCAGCACAGATACGCAGTATTTT
. TRBJ1-4 TRBV14 TRBD1 CASSQAGQSPNEKLFF TGTGCCAGCAGCCAAGCGGGACAGTCTCCTAATGAAAAACTGTTTTTT
. TRBJ1-1 TRBV11-2 . CASSLVVTGDTEAFF TGTGCCAGCAGCTTAGTAGTGACGGGGGACACTGAAGCTTTCTTT
. TRBJ2-7 TRBV6-5 . CASTVDGSSYEQYF TGTGCCAGCACCGTGGACGGGAGCTCCTACGAGCAGTACTTC
few TRBJ1-5 TRBV6-6 . CASNPPGVNQPQHF TGTGCCAGCAATCCTCCGGGAGTTAATCAGCCCCAGCATTTT
few TRBJ1-2 TRBV6-1 TRBD1 CASNLGTDGYTF TGTGCCAGCAACCTTGGGACAGATGGCTACACCTTC
. TRBJ1-1 TRBV9 TRBD1 CASSAAGGWDTEAFF TGTGCCAGCAGCGCCGCAGGGGGCTGGGACACTGAAGCTTTCTTT
. TRBJ2-7 TRBV6-6 . CASSYAGPLYEQYF TGTGCCAGCAGTTATGCAGGCCCCCTCTACGAGCAGTACTTC
once TRBJ2-3 TRBV7-9 TRBD1 CASSLAGGTGGPPTQYF TGTGCCAGCAGCTTAGCTGGGGGGACAGGGGGCCCCCCTACGCAGTATTTT
. TRBJ2-3 TRBV4-1 TRBD1 CASSGRDREDTDTQYF TGCGCCAGCAGCGGCCGGGACAGGGAAGACACAGATACGCAGTATTTT
. TRBJ2-7 TRBV6-5 . CASSYSRGGEQYF TGTGCCAGCAGTTACTCGCGGGGCGGCGAGCAGTACTTC
. TRBJ2-1 TRBV19 . CASSIGGNEQFF TGTGCCAGTAGTATAGGAGGGAATGAGCAGTTCTTC
. TRBJ1-1 TRBV7-9 . CASSSTQILNTEAFF TGTGCCAGCAGCTCCACCCAGATTCTGAACACTGAAGCTTTCTTT
. TRBJ2-7 TRBV7-3 TRBD2 CASSQGLAGVYEQYF TGTGCCAGCAGCCAAGGACTAGCGGGGGTCTACGAGCAGTACTTC